The source of this TCR beta chain is a study of beta chain features in type 1 diabetes. General study results and limits: People with Type 1 diabetes carried modestly yet significantly shorter TCRB CDR3s in all four CD4+ subsets.

This clone was seen a handful of times. No antigen is known for it. The authors sorted CD4+ naive, central memory, regulatory and stem cell-like memory cells via CD45RO/CCR7/CD25/CD127/CD95/CD27. Expressed TCRB transcripts got sequenced, as all isolated RNA was reverse transcribed. Assay used: immunoSEQ multiplex PCR; TCRdb lists only in-frame clones, some missing. The sample yields 85,000 to 110,000 clones, approximately 30% seen once. V gave up 3 bases and J gave up 6 bases, with 11 bases separating them. Germline lookup yields CDR1 SGHTA and CDR2 FQGNSA. The CDR3 is 13 amino acids. This clonotype was sampled from a woman younger than 30 with type 1 diabetes. The specimen was central memory CD4+ T cells from blood. V is TRBV7-2 and J is TRBJ1-2; D unresolved. The CDR3 DNA reads as TGTGCCAGCAGCTTCGGAGGGAAAGATGGCTACACCTTC. It specifies CASSFGGKDGYTF.